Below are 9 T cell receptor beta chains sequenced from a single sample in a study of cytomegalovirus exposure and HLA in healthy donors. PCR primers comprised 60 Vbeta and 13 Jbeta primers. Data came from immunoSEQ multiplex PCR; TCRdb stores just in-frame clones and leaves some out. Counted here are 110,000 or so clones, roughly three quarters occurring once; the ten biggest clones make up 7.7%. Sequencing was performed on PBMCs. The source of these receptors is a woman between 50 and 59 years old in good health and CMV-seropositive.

The CDR3 sequence: CASGSEGVGTEAFF. The DNA of the CDR3 is TGTGCCAGCGGATCTGAGGGGGTGGGCACTGAAGCTTTCTTT. This chain connects TRBV5-5 to TRBJ1-1, with D perhaps matching TRBD1 (6 bases). The CDR3 length is 14 residues. V was cut by 7 bases and J by 4 bases, with 17 bases left in between. Germline V CDR1 and CDR2: SGHKS, YYEKEE (reference sequence).

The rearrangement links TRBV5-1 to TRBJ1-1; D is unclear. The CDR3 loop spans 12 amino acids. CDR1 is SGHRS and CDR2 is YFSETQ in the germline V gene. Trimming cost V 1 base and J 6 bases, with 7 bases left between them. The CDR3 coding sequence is TGCGCCAGCAGCTTGAGTGGGCCTGAAGCTTTCTTT. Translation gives CASSLSGPEAFF.

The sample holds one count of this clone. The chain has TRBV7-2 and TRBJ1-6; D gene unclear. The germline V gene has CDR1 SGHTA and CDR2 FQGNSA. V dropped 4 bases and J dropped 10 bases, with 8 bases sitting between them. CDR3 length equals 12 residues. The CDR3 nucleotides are TGTGCCAGCAGCTCAATGGAGTCACCCCTCCACTTT. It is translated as CASSSMESPLHF.

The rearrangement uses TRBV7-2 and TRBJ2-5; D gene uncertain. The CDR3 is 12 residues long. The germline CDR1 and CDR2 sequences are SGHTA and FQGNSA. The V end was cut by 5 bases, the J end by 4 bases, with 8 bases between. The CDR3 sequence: CASSPLRETQYF. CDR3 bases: TGTGCCAGCAGCCCACTGCGAGAGACCCAGTACTTC.

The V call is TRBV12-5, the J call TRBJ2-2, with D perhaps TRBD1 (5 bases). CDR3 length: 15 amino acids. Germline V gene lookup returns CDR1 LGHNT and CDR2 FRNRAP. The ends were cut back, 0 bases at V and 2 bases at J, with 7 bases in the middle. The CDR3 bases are TGTGCTAGTGGTTTGGTCCAGGGAAACACCGGGGAGCTGTTTTTT. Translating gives CASGLVQGNTGELFF.

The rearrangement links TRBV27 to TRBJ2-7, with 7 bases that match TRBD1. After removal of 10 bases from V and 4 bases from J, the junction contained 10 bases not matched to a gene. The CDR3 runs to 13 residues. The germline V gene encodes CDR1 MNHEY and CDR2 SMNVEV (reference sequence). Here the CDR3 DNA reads TGTGCCACCTCCCCGGGACAGTCATACGAGCAGTACTTC. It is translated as CATSPGQSYEQYF.

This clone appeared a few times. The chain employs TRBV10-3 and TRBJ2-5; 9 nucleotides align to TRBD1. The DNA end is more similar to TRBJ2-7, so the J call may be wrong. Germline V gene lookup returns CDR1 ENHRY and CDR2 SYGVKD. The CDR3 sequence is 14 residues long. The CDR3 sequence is CAISAGTGTYEQYF. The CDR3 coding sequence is TGTGCCATCAGCGCCGGGACAGGGACCTACGAGCAGTACTTC.

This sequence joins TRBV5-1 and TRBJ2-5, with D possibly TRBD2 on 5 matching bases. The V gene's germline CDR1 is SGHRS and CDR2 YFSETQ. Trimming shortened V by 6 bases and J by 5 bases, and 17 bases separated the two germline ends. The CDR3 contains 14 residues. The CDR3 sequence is CASTSASGGETQYF. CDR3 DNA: TGCGCCAGCACCTCGGCCAGCGGCGGGGAGACCCAGTACTTC.

The CDR3 DNA follows: TGTGCCAGCAGTTTCCTGCGGGGAGGGGAGACCCAGTACTTC. Amino acids: CASSFLRGGETQYF. V is TRBV6-5 and J is TRBJ2-5; TRBD2 agrees at 7 bases. In germline, CDR1 is MNHEY, CDR2 SVGAGI. Unmatched junction bases numbered 7, after V lost 4 bases and J lost 5 bases. The CDR3 consists of 14 residues.